The text below deals with one T cell receptor beta chain. The antigen is undetermined. TCRdb keeps only in-frame clones here, not all; method: immunoSEQ multiplex PCR. The table records roughly 120,000 clones, roughly 90% of them present only once. Trimming at V came to 2 bases and at J to 6 bases, leaving 7 bases not matched to a gene. The CDR3 consists of 15 residues. Germline lookup yields CDR1 MGHRA and CDR2 YSYEKL. The sample originates from a study of cytomegalovirus exposure and HLA in healthy donors. Whole-study context: In a later analysis, the 90 to 150 validation repertoires were reported to have used the same platform as the approximately 670 first-cohort repertoires. Overall study findings and caveats: The study listed roughly 150 cytomegalovirus-associated TCR beta chains. In vitro experiments confirmed that three CMV-associated chains were specific for CMV antigens. For most TCR sequences rarity was the rule, although some public TCRs occurred in many donors.

Sequencing was done on a sample of PBMCs. V and J are TRBV4-1 and TRBJ1-2, with TRBD1 matching 9 bases. The receptor's source is a woman younger than 30 in good health and CMV-seropositive. The CDR3, as DNA: TGCGCCAGCAGCCAACCTACACAGGGGGCTCATGGCTACACCTTC. Encoded protein: CASSQPTQGAHGYTF.